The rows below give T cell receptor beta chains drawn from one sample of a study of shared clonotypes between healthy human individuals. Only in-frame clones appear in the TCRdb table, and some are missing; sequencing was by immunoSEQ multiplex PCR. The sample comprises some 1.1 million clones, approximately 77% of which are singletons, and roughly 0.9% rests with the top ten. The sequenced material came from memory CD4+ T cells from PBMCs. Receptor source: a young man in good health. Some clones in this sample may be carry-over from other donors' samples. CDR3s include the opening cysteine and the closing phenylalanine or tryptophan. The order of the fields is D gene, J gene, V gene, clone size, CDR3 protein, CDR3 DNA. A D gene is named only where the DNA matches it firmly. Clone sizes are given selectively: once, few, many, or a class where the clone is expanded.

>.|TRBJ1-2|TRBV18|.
CASSPWGDGYTF
TGTGCCAGCTCACCTTGGGGGGATGGCTACACCTTC
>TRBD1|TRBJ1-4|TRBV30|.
CAWRSRDRAGSEKLFF
TGTGCCTGGAGATCCCGGGACAGGGCGGGGAGTGAAAAACTGTTTTTT
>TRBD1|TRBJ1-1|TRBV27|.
CARGRGRFCTEAFF
TGTGCCAGGGGCAGGGGGAGGTTCTGCACTGAAGCTTTCTTT
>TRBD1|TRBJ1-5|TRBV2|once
CASSRDRNQPQHF
TGTGCCAGCAGCCGGGACAGAAATCAGCCCCAGCATTTT
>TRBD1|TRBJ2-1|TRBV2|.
CASSVDREDEQFF
TGTGCCAGCAGCGTGGACAGGGAGGATGAGCAGTTCTTC
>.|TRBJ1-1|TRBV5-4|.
CASGVDSARNTEAFF
TGTGCCAGCGGAGTAGACTCGGCGAGGAACACTGAAGCTTTCTTT
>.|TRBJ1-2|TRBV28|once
CASSPGQDYGYTF
TGTGCCAGCAGTCCCGGGCAGGACTATGGCTACACCTTC
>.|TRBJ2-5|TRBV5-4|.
CASSLRGQETQYF
TGTGCCAGCAGCTTGCGGGGGCAAGAGACCCAGTACTTC
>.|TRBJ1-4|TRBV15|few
CATSRSPTNEKLFF
TGTGCCACCAGCAGGTCCCCAACTAATGAAAAACTGTTTTTT
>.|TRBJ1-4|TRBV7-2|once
CASSLGGGGGEKLFF
TGTGCCAGCAGCTTAGGGGGCGGAGGAGGAGAAAAACTGTTTTTT
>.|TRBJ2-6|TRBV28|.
CASSLTSGANVLTF
TGTGCCAGCAGTTTAACCTCTGGGGCCAACGTCCTGACTTTC
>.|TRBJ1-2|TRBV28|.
CASSMYNGYTF
TGTGCCAGCTCCATGTATAATGGCTACACCTTC
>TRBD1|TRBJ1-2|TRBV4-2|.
CASSQDQGADYGYTF
TGTGCCAGCAGCCAAGATCAGGGGGCAGACTATGGCTACACCTTC
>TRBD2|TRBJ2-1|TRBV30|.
CARTPRGGDNEQFF
TGTGCCCGGACCCCCCGCGGGGGAGACAATGAGCAGTTCTTC
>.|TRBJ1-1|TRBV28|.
CASSPPGRTEAFF
TGTGCCAGCAGTCCCCCCGGGAGGACTGAAGCTTTCTTT
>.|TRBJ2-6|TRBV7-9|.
CASSFRRTSGANVLTF
TGTGCCAGCAGCTTTCGCAGAACCTCTGGGGCCAACGTCCTGACTTTC
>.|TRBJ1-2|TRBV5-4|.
CASSLGEESDGYTF
TGTGCCAGCAGCTTGGGCGAGGAATCGGATGGCTACACCTTC
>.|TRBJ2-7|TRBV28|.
CASSWGFEQYF
TGTGCCAGCAGTTGGGGGTTCGAGCAGTACTTC
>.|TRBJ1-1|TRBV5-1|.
CASSPMGNTEAFF
TGCGCCAGCAGCCCGATGGGAAACACTGAAGCTTTCTTT
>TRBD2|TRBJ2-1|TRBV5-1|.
CASSSYPGLALNEQFF
TGCGCCAGCAGCTCGTATCCGGGACTAGCCCTCAATGAGCAGTTCTTC
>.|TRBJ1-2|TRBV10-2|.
CASREDTDGYTF
TGCGCCAGCAGGGAAGATACGGATGGCTACACCTTC
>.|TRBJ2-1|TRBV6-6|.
CASSYSRDEQFF
TGTGCCAGCAGTTACTCCAGGGATGAGCAGTTCTTC
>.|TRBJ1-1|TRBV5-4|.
CASSLAGPMNTEAFF
TGTGCCAGCAGCTTGGCCGGGCCCATGAACACTGAAGCTTTCTTT
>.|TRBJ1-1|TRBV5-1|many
CASSFPSSTGYTEAFF
TGCGCCAGCAGCTTTCCGTCCTCAACAGGGTACACTGAAGCTTTCTTT
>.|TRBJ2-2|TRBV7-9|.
CASRTTYTGNTGELFF
TGTGCCAGCAGGACGACCTATACAGGGAACACCGGGGAGCTGTTTTTT
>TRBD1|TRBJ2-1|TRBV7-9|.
CASSWTGGEQFF
TGTGCCAGCAGCTGGACAGGGGGAGAGCAGTTCTTC